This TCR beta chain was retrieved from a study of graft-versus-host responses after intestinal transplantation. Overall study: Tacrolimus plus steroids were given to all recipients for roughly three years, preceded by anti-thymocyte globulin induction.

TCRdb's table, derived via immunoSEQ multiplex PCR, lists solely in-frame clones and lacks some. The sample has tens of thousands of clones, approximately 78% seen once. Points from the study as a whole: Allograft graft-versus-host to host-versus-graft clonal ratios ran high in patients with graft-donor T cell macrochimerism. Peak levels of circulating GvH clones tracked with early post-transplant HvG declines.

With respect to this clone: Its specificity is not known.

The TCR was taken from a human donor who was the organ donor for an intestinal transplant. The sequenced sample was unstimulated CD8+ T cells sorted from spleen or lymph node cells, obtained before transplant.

In DNA form, the CDR3 reads TGTGCCAGCAGCTTAGCCAGAAGTGGGGAGACCCAGTACTTC. Translated, it gives CASSLARSGETQYF. The genes are TRBV7-9 and TRBJ2-5; D unclear. CDR1 is SEHNR and CDR2 is FQNEAQ in the germline V gene (reference sequence). Deletions cut 0 bases from V and 5 bases from J, with 10 bases between. This CDR3 comprises 14 residues.